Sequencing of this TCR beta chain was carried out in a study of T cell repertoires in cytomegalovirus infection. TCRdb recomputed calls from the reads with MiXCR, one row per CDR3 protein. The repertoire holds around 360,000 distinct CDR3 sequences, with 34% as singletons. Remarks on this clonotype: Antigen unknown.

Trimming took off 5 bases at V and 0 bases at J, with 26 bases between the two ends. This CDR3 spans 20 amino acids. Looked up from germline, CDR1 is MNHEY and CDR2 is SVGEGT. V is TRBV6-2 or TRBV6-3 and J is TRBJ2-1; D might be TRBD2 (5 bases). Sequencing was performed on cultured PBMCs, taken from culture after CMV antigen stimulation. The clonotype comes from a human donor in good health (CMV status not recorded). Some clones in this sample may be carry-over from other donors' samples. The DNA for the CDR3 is TGTGCCAGCAGTACCCCGGCCCTACTCCCCCGGGGTCACTCCTACAATGAGCAGTTCTTC. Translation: CASSTPALLPRGHSYNEQFF.